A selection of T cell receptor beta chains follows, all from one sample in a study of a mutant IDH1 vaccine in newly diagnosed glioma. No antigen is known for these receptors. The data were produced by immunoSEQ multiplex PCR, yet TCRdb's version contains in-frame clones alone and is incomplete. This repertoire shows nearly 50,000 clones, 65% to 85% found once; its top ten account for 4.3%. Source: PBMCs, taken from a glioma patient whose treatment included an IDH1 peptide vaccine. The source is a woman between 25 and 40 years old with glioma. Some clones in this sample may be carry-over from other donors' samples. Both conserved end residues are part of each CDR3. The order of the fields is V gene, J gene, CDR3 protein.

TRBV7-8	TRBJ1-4	CASSPAGGYEEKLFF
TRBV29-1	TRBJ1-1	CSAPGQKNTEAFF
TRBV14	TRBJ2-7	CASSQGPPDRPYEQYF
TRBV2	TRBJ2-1	CAIMRDTSGYNEQFF
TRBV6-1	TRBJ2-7	CASSPGLSYEQYF
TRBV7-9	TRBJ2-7	CASSSDRAAYEQYF
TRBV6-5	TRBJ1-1	CASSWTEANTEAFF
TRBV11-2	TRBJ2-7	CASSLGGTSGYEQYF
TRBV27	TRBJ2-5	CASSLAPRETQYF
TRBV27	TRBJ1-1	CASSLGRNTEAFF
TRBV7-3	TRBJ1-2	CASSRGEGNGYTF
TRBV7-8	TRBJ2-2	CASSLGSGGPEELFF
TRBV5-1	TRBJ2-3	CASSSGQGRIGDTQYF
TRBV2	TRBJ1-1	CASSKHVNTEAFF
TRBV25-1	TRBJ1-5	CASRLSGTGDNQPQHF
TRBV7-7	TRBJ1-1	CASSPLGGRVNTEAFF
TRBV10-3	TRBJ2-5	CAIRTGSQETQYF
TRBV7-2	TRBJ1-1	CASSFNRGPEAFF
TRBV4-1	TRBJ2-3	CASSLAGPRDTQYF
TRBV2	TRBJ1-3	CASSVGQYSGNTIYF
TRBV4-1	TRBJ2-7	CASSQAPGTSGGSSYEQYF
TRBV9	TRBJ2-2	CASSVGNSGDGTGELFF
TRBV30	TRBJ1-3	CAWNRAGNTIYF
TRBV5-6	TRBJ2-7	CASSLERVGEGAGEQYF
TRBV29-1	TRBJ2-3	CSVEGVDADTQYF
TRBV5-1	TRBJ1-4	CASSPGTGATNEKLFF
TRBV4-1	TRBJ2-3	CASSQGLASDTQYF
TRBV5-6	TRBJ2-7	CASSLGSGASFYEQYF
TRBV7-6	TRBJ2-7	CASSPNQRGQGLYEQYF
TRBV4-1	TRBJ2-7	CASSQRGSGAYEQYF
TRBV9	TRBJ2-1	CASSKTRDRSYNEQFF
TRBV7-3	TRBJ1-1	CASAWGRDTEAFF